One sample yielded the 12 T cell receptor beta chains listed below, sequenced in a study of cytomegalovirus exposure and HLA in healthy donors. Primers: 60 Vbeta forward and 13 Jbeta reverse. Clones were sequenced by immunoSEQ multiplex PCR, and TCRdb holds only the in-frame ones, with some missing. This repertoire shows around 150,000 clones, approximately 77% found once; its top ten account for 1.1% to 1.5%. The sample comprised PBMCs. Every receptor here comes from a woman in her 40s in good health and CMV-seronegative.

The genes are TRBV7-2 and TRBJ1-1, with TRBD1 identical over 9 bases. V shed 5 bases and J 4 bases; nucleotides not matched to a gene: 5. CDR3 length: 14 amino acids. CDR1 SGHTA and CDR2 FQGNSA come from the germline V gene. DNA for the CDR3: TGTGCCAGCAGCGGGCGACAGGGGGGCACTGAAGCTTTCTTT. Translating it yields CASSGRQGGTEAFF. Based on the CDR3 plus reference TRBV7-2 and TRBJ1-1, the full variable domain is GAGVSQSPSNKVTEKGKDVELRCDPISGHTALYWYRQSLGQGLEFLIYFQGNSAPDKSGLPSDRFSAERTGGSVSTLTIQRTQQEDSAVYLCASSGRQGGTEAFFGQGTRLTVV.

The chain links TRBV28 to TRBJ2-7; 11 bases match TRBD1. The V gene end was trimmed by 6 bases and the J gene end by 2 bases; junction bases not matched to a gene: 3. The CDR3 extends over 14 amino acids. Looked up from germline, CDR1 is MDHEN and CDR2 is SYDVKM. In DNA form, the CDR3 reads TGTGCCAGCAGCCCGGGACAGGGGGCCTACGAGCAGTACTTC. This encodes CASSPGQGAYEQYF.

The chain employs TRBV9 and TRBJ1-3, with 8 nucleotides matching TRBD1. Unmatched junction bases numbered 5, after V lost 2 bases and J lost 4 bases. CDR1 and CDR2 (germline): SGDLS, YYNGEE. CDR3 length equals 15 residues. The CDR3 region is CASSVTGAAGNTIYF. DNA of the CDR3: TGTGCCAGCAGCGTGACAGGGGCGGCGGGAAACACCATATATTTT.

This clone appeared once. The rearrangement links TRBV4-1 to TRBJ2-1, with a tentative D call TRBD1 (5 bases). Deletions cut 0 bases from V and 7 bases from J, with 16 bases between. CDR3 length: 16 amino acids. Germline loops: CDR1 MGHRA, CDR2 YSYEKL. The CDR3 region has the DNA TGCGCCAGCAGCCAAGATCTCCAGGGTCTCATGAATGAGCAGTTCTTC. It is translated as CASSQDLQGLMNEQFF.

The V and J genes are TRBV5-1 and TRBJ1-4, with TRBD1 matching over 12 bases. The germline V gene has CDR1 SGHRS and CDR2 YFSETQ. J lost 8 bases, V lost 1 base, and 3 bases had no gene match. The CDR3 contains 15 residues. In DNA, the CDR3 is TGCGCCAGCAGCTTGCAAGGGACAGGGGGCGAAAAACTGTTTTTT. Residues: CASSLQGTGGEKLFF.

This clone was seen just once. The rearrangement joins TRBV15 to TRBJ1-1, with 9 bases fitting TRBD1. The CDR3 is made up of 14 amino acids. Per the germline V gene, CDR1 is LNHNV and CDR2 is YYDKDF (reference sequence). V shed 4 bases and J 7 bases; nucleotides not matched to a gene: 7. In DNA form, the CDR3 reads TGTGCCACCAGCACGGGACAGGGAACCTTTGAAGCTTTCTTT. Protein sequence: CATSTGQGTFEAFF.

The rearrangement links TRBV5-1 to TRBJ2-3, with 9 bases matching TRBD1. The trim removed 4 bases at V and 2 bases at J, leaving 2 bases unmatched. Germline assignment: CDR1 SGHRS and CDR2 YFSETQ. This CDR3 has 14 amino acids. The CDR3 is CASSRDRATDTQYF. CDR3 nucleotides: TGCGCCAGCAGCAGGGACAGGGCCACAGATACGCAGTATTTT.

The rearrangement joins TRBV7-2 to TRBJ1-1; no reliable D call. The CDR3 runs 14 residues. CDR1 is SGHTA, CDR2 FQGNSA, per germline. V lost 2 bases to trimming and J lost 1 base, with 8 bases between them. Here the CDR3 DNA reads TGTGCCAGCAGCTTAACCAGACAGAACACTGAAGCTTTCTTT. This codes for CASSLTRQNTEAFF.

The chain uses TRBV2 and TRBJ1-1; D not certain. V gave up 6 bases and J gave up 0 bases, with 11 bases separating them. Germline V gene data show CDR1 as SNHLY and CDR2 as FYNNEI. The CDR3 consists of 14 residues. The CDR3 sequence: CASREPVLNTEAFF. In DNA form, the CDR3 reads TGTGCCAGCAGGGAGCCGGTTTTGAACACTGAAGCTTTCTTT.

This rearrangement joins TRBV10-1 to TRBJ2-7; 14 bases match TRBD2. The germline CDR1 and CDR2 sequences are WNHNN and SYGVQD (reference sequence). CDR3 size: 15 residues. The V and J ends lost 4 bases and 3 bases, in that order; junction bases with no gene match: 2. The CDR3 spells CASSGGLAGVYEQYF. Written as DNA, the CDR3 is TGCGCCAGCAGTGGGGGACTAGCGGGGGTCTACGAGCAGTACTTC.

This clone was seen only once. V is TRBV29-1 and J is TRBJ1-1, with D maybe TRBD1 (5 bases). CDR3 length: 13 residues. Trimming left V 2 bases short and J 1 base short, with 8 bases between. Germline CDR1 SQVTM, CDR2 ANQGSEA. CDR3 residues: CSVERQTNTEAFF. The CDR3 bases are TGCAGCGTTGAAAGACAGACGAACACTGAAGCTTTCTTT.

The gene calls are TRBV18 and TRBJ1-5, with unresolved D. Germline CDR1 and CDR2: KGHSH and LQKENI. The CDR3 has 15 residues. The V end was cut by 1 base, the J end by 3 bases, with 10 bases between. The CDR3 DNA sequence: TGTGCCAGCTCACCACTGGCGGTCGTCAATCAGCCCCAGCATTTT. The encoded protein is CASSPLAVVNQPQHF.